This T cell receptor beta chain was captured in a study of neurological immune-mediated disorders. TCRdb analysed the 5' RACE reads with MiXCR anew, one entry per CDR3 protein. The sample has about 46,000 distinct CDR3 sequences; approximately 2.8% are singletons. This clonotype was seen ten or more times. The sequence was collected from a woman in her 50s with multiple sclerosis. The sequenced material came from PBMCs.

CDR3 amino acids: CASSRVLNTEAFF. The CDR3 bases are TGTGCCAGCAGCCGGGTGTTGAACACTGAAGCTTTCTTT. V and J are TRBV7-8 and TRBJ1-1, with no clear D. The V end was cut by 5 bases, the J end by 0 bases, with 7 bases between. The CDR3 totals 13 residues. Germline CDR1 and CDR2: SGHVS and FQNEAQ. The entire variable domain, with the rest obtained from reference TRBV7-8 and TRBJ1-1, is as follows: GAGVSQSPRYKVAKRGQDVALRCDPISGHVSLFWYQQALGQGPEFLTYFQNEAQLDKSGLPSDRFFAERPEGSVSTLKIQRTQQEDSAVYLCASSRVLNTEAFFGQGTRLTVV.